The rows below give T cell receptor beta chains drawn from one sample of a study of T cell responses to AZD1222 COVID-19 vaccine. Method: immunoSEQ multiplex PCR; TCRdb's copy keeps in-frame clones and lacks some. This sample carries about 100,000 clones, 87% of them seen once, and the ten largest clones take 15% to 20%. The sequencing here drew on peripheral blood, taken on day 0 of AZD1222 vaccination. The receptor set was obtained from an adult in good health. Both conserved end residues are part of each CDR3. The D gene is left open where the match is weak. The size of a clone is reported for some rows only, either as once, few or many, or as a class for expanded clones.

TRBD1 NA TRBJ1-4 TRBV10-3 TGTGCCATCAGTGAGTCGGACAGGGGGAATGAAAAACTGTTTTTT CAISESDRGNEKLFF
TRBD1 few TRBJ1-2 TRBV9 TGTGCCAGCAGCGTAGGGGACAGGGTAATGGATGGCTACACCTTC CASSVGDRVMDGYTF
NA NA TRBJ1-1 TRBV6-1 TGTGCCAGCAGTGAAGACACAGGGATGAACACTGAAGCTTTCTTT CASSEDTGMNTEAFF
NA NA TRBJ2-5 TRBV11-3 TGTGCCAGCAGCGGGACTCTCCAAGAGACCCAGTACTTC CASSGTLQETQYF
NA NA TRBJ2-7 TRBV5-4 TGTGCCAGCAGCCCCGCGGGGAGGGGGACCTACGAGCAGTACTTC CASSPAGRGTYEQYF
NA NA TRBJ1-1 TRBV7-6 TGTGCCAGCAGCCCCAATGGGGGGATCGAAGCTTTCTTT CASSPNGGIEAFF
NA NA TRBJ2-3 TRBV5-1 TGCGCCAGCAGCTTGGTGACTGCGGGATCCACAGATACGCAGTATTTT CASSLVTAGSTDTQYF
TRBD2 NA TRBJ2-7 TRBV5-1 TGCGCCAGCAGCTTCTCTGGGACTAGCGGAGCGACCTCCGAGCAGTACTTC CASSFSGTSGATSEQYF
NA NA TRBJ1-2 TRBV5-1 TGCGCCAGCAGCGGACAGCCTTCGAACTATGGCTACACCTTC CASSGQPSNYGYTF
NA NA TRBJ2-1 TRBV7-9 TGTGCCAGCAGCTTAAGTTTGTATGAGCAGTTCTTC CASSLSLYEQFF
TRBD1 NA TRBJ1-1 TRBV19 TGTGCCAGCCACGGACAGGGCAACACTGAAGCTTTCTTT CASHGQGNTEAFF
TRBD1 once TRBJ1-2 TRBV18 TGTGCCAGCTCACCACGGGACAGGATCGGCTACACCTTC CASSPRDRIGYTF
NA NA TRBJ1-1 TRBV19 TGTGCCAGTAGTCCAACTCCGGACGGCACTGAAGCTTTCTTT CASSPTPDGTEAFF
NA NA TRBJ1-5 TRBV19 TGTGCCAGTCCTCCGGGACACTTTAGCAATCAGCCCCAGCATTTT CASPPGHFSNQPQHF
NA NA TRBJ1-3 TRBV30 TGTGCCTGGGAACAGGGTTCTGGAAACACCATATATTTT CAWEQGSGNTIYF
TRBD2 NA TRBJ2-1 TRBV5-1 TGCGCCAGCAGTAGCCTAGCGGGAGGGCCAATGTATGGTGAGCAGTTCTTC CASSSLAGGPMYGEQFF
NA NA TRBJ1-5 TRBV29-1 TGCAGCGTTGGTGGCAGGGACAATCAGCCCCAGCATTTT CSVGGRDNQPQHF
NA once TRBJ2-7 TRBV6-5 TGTGCCAGCAGTTACTCTGGGGGTTTAGGCGAGCAGTACTTC CASSYSGGLGEQYF
NA NA TRBJ1-2 TRBV30 TGTGCCTGGAGTTCGGGCACGAACTATGGCTACACCTTC CAWSSGTNYGYTF
NA NA TRBJ1-1 TRBV19 TGTGCCAGTAGTCCCACCGGACAGAGGAACACTGAAGCTTTCTTT CASSPTGQRNTEAFF
NA NA TRBJ2-7 TRBV12-3/TRBV12-4 TGTGCCAGCAGTCCCGGGGCCGAGCAGTACTTC CASSPGAEQYF
TRBD1 NA TRBJ1-2 TRBV5-1 TGCGCCAGCTCCCCGGGACAGGATAACTATGGCTACACCTTC CASSPGQDNYGYTF
TRBD2 NA TRBJ2-2 TRBV27 TGTGCCAGCACCTCTCGACTAGCGGTGTTGGACACCGGGGAGCTGTTTTTT CASTSRLAVLDTGELFF
NA NA TRBJ2-3 TRBV30 TGTGCCTGGAGTGTAGGGGGGCTGCACCACCTCACAGATACGCAGTATTTT CAWSVGGLHHLTDTQYF